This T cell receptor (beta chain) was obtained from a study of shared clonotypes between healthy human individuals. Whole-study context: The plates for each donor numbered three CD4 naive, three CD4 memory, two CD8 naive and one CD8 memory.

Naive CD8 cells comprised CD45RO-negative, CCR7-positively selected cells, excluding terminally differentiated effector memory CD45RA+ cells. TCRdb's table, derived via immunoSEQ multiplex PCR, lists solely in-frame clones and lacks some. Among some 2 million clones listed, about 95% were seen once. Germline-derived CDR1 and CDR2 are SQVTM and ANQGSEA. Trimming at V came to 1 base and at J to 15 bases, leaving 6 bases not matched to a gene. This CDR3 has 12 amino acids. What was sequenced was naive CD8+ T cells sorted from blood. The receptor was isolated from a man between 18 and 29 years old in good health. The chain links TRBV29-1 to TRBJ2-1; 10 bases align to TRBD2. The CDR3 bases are TGCAGCGTTGAAGGGCTAGCGGGAGTCCGGTTCTTC. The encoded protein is CSVEGLAGVRFF.